This T cell receptor (beta chain) was found in a study of T cells in localized non-small cell lung cancer. Produced via immunoSEQ multiplex PCR; TCRdb's table is partial and in-frame only. The data contain over 35,000 clones, 80% to 85% of them singletons. The CDR3 is made up of 13 amino acids. V gave up 0 bases and J gave up 8 bases, with 10 bases separating them. From germline, CDR1 is ENHRY and CDR2 SYGVKD. The chain is built from TRBV10-3 and TRBJ1-2; D remains ambiguous. The receptor comes from a male donor at least 60 years old with stage II lung adenocarcinoma. Sequencing used peripheral blood mononuclear cells, obtained before any cancer treatment. As DNA, the CDR3 is TGTGCCATCAGTGAGTCAGGGAGCCAGGGCTACACCTTC. Encoded protein: CAISESGSQGYTF.